The rows below give T cell receptor beta chains drawn from one sample of a study of PD-1 blockade in classical Hodgkin lymphoma. TCRdb's copy holds only in-frame clones and misses some; the assay was immunoSEQ multiplex PCR. The sample carries over 50,000 clones, around nine tenths recorded once. Specimen: peripheral blood mononuclear cells (PBMCs), collected before the fourth cycle of nivolumab. All receptors come from a human donor with classical Hodgkin lymphoma. Both conserved end residues are part of each CDR3. A D gene is named only where the DNA matches it firmly.

d_call j_call cdr3_length v_call cdr3_nt cdr3_aa
TRBD2 TRBJ2-7 15 TRBV2 TGTGCCAGCAGTCTAGCGGGAGGGTGGGACTACGAGCAGTACTTC CASSLAGGWDYEQYF
TRBD2 TRBJ2-1 16 TRBV5-1 TGCGCCAGCAGCCCAACCGGGACTAGCGGGATCGGTGAGCAGTTCTTC CASSPTGTSGIGEQFF
TRBD2 TRBJ2-2 17 TRBV7-3 TGTGCCAGCAGCTTAATGGGACTAGCGAGGAACACCGGGGAGCTGTTTTTT CASSLMGLARNTGELFF
NA TRBJ2-7 12 TRBV29-1 TGCAGCGTTGATTCAGGTTCCTACGAGCAGTACTTC CSVDSGSYEQYF
NA TRBJ1-4 15 TRBV6-1 TGTGCCAGCAGTGAACAGGGAGAGGCTAATGAAAAACTGTTTTTT CASSEQGEANEKLFF
NA TRBJ2-7 13 TRBV29-1 TGCAGCGTTGGGTTTGGGGGGCCCTACGAGCAGTACTTC CSVGFGGPYEQYF
TRBD2 TRBJ2-3 16 TRBV5-1 TGCGCCAGCAGCTCTACTAGCGGGGGGTCAGCAGATACGCAGTATTTT CASSSTSGGSADTQYF
NA TRBJ2-5 14 TRBV5-4 TGTGCCAGCAGCTTGGAGAGGGGCCAAGAGACCCAGTACTTC CASSLERGQETQYF
NA TRBJ2-1 13 TRBV6-1 TGTGCCAGCAGTGAAACCCCCTACAATGAGCAGTTCTTC CASSETPYNEQFF
TRBD1 TRBJ2-1 15 TRBV11-2 TGTGCCAGCAGCTTGGGGACAGTGGGCCTAGAGGAGCAGTTCTTC CASSLGTVGLEEQFF
TRBD1 TRBJ1-2 13 TRBV27 TGTGCCAGCAGTCCGGGACAGGGTGGGGGCTACACCTTC CASSPGQGGGYTF
NA TRBJ2-7 11 TRBV28 TGTGCCAGCAGTTTTTCCTACGAGCAGTACTTC CASSFSYEQYF
TRBD1 TRBJ2-7 15 TRBV6-5 TGTGCCAGCAGTCGACAGGGTTCCCTGTACTACGAGCAGTACTTC CASSRQGSLYYEQYF
NA TRBJ2-7 12 TRBV10-3 TGTGCCATCAGTGAGACAGGCTACGAGCAGTACTTC CAISETGYEQYF
NA TRBJ1-1 15 TRBV5-1 TGCGCCAGCAGCTTGGCCCAGACGACGAACACTGAAGCTTTCTTT CASSLAQTTNTEAFF
TRBD2 TRBJ2-2 15 TRBV28 TGTGCCAGCCTAGGGGGACTAGCGGGGACCGGGGAGCTGTTTTTT CASLGGLAGTGELFF
NA TRBJ1-2 13 TRBV19 TGTGCCAGTAGTATTTGGCAGGACTATGGCTACACCTTC CASSIWQDYGYTF
TRBD1 TRBJ2-7 14 TRBV5-1 TGCGCCAGCAGCTTGAGACAGGGGAACTACGAGCAGTACTTC CASSLRQGNYEQYF
NA TRBJ2-1 15 TRBV28 TGTGCCAGCGGTGGGGGGTTGGGAACCTACAATGAGCAGTTCTTC CASGGGLGTYNEQFF
NA TRBJ2-7 15 TRBV27 TGTGCCAGCAGTTTAAAGGAGGGGAGCTCCTACGAGCAGTACTTC CASSLKEGSSYEQYF